This T cell receptor beta chain was sequenced during a study of control samples from healthy donors and cancer patients. Profiled with immunoSEQ multiplex PCR; TCRdb holds only in-frame clones, not every one. The sample has 65,000 to 70,000 clones, around 84% seen once. The sequence came from a woman in her forties or fifties with lung cancer. The sequencing sample was made of PBMCs.

The CDR3 loop is CASSFSDRGLEETQYF. CDR3 DNA sequence: TGTGCCAGCAGCTTTTCGGACAGGGGGTTGGAAGAGACCCAGTACTTC. This chain links TRBV5-6 with TRBJ2-5; 10 nucleotides line up with TRBD1. CDR1 is SGHDT, CDR2 YYEEEE, per germline. This CDR3 contains 16 residues. J gave up 3 bases and V 2 bases, and 7 bases lay outside the gene matches.